Listed here are 5 T cell receptor beta chains from one sample, sequenced in a study of T-cell memory formation after mild COVID-19. TCRdb re-called the 5' RACE reads with MiXCR, one entry per CDR3 protein. The data contain roughly 250,000 distinct CDR3 sequences, 16% of them singletons. Sequencing was carried out using PBMCs or a T cell subset sorted from them (not recorded which). The receptors were sampled from a man aged 18 to 30 who had mild COVID-19 (a few samples of this study predate the infection). Cell type and time point are not known.

V and J are TRBV12-3 or TRBV12-4 and TRBJ2-4; no definite D call. This CDR3 comprises 13 residues. V gave up 3 bases and J gave up 0 bases, with 3 bases separating them. In nucleotides, the CDR3 is TGTGCCAGCAGTTTGACAGCCAAAAACATTCAGTACTTC. This sequence encodes CASSLTAKNIQYF.

The V and J genes are TRBV4-2 and TRBJ2-5; 11 positions agree with TRBD2. Germline loops: CDR1 LGHNA, CDR2 YNFKEQ. The CDR3 spans 17 residues. V was clipped by 4 bases and J by 5 bases; unmatched bases: 12. The CDR3 here is CASSPTVASGGFETQYF. The DNA for the CDR3 is TGTGCCAGCAGCCCCACTGTGGCTAGCGGGGGGTTTGAGACCCAGTACTTC.

This clonotype showed up many times. This sequence joins TRBV7-2 and TRBJ2-2, with 9 bases that match TRBD2. The CDR3 consists of 15 residues. In germline, CDR1 is SGHTA, CDR2 FQGNSA. After removal of 5 bases from V and 4 bases from J, the junction contained 5 bases not matched to a gene. CDR3 coding DNA: TGTGCCAGCAGCCCGCGGGGGGGCCCCACCGGGGAGCTGTTTTTT. Translation gives CASSPRGGPTGELFF.

This clonotype was counted a few times. The rearrangement links TRBV6-2 or TRBV6-3 to TRBJ2-5; 9 nucleotides align to TRBD1. J was trimmed by 6 bases and V by 8 bases; bases with no gene match: 13. The CDR3 spans 15 residues. Germline CDR1 MNHEY, CDR2 SVGEGT. The CDR3 here is CASGIPWTGAQTQYF. The CDR3 coding sequence is TGTGCCAGCGGAATCCCTTGGACAGGGGCACAGACCCAGTACTTC.

There are a few counts of this clonotype. The chain uses TRBV4-3 and TRBJ1-4; D is uncertain. CDR3 length: 14 amino acids. The germline V gene encodes CDR1 LGHNA and CDR2 YSLEER. Trimming left V 0 bases short and J 11 bases short, with 13 bases between. Written as DNA, the CDR3 is TGCGCCAGCAGCCAAGATCAACAAGGGAGGAAACTGTTTTTT. It specifies CASSQDQQGRKLFF.